This is a list of T cell receptor beta chains from one sample in a study of CD8 T cells in Susac syndrome. TCRdb re-derived calls from the immunoSEQ multiplex PCR reads in MiXCR, one entry per CDR3 protein. The sample carries about 200,000 distinct CDR3 sequences, 90% to 95% recorded once. What was sequenced was CD4+ T cells from PBMCs. The receptors derive from a human donor with Susac syndrome. Both conserved end residues are part of each CDR3. A D gene is named only where the DNA matches it firmly. A row's size may be missing; if present it is once, few, many or a size class.

clone_size	d_call	v_call	j_call	cdr3_nt	cdr3_aa
.	.	TRBV13	TRBJ2-7	TGTGCCAGCAGCTCCCCGGTACAGGGCGAGCAGTACTTC	CASSSPVQGEQYF
.	TRBD1	TRBV6-1	TRBJ1-1	TGTGCCAGCAGCTCGGGACAGGGGGGCCGTGACACTGAAGCTTTCTTT	CASSSGQGGRDTEAFF
.	.	TRBV12-3/TRBV12-4	TRBJ2-5	TGTGCCAGCAGTTTATTTAGTGCCGAGACCCAGTACTTC	CASSLFSAETQYF
.	TRBD1	TRBV6-5	TRBJ1-5	TGTGCCAGCTCCCCGACCGGGACAGAAAATCAGCCCCAGCATTTT	CASSPTGTENQPQHF
few	.	TRBV15	TRBJ2-5	TGTGCCACCAGCAGAGATCGACAGCCTCAAGAGACCCAGTACTTC	CATSRDRQPQETQYF
.	.	TRBV24-1	TRBJ2-6	TGTGCCACCAGTATGACTGGGGCCAACGTCCTGACTTTC	CATSMTGANVLTF
once	.	TRBV30	TRBJ1-5	TGTGCCTGGAGCCCTGGAGTAAATCAGCCCCAGCATTTT	CAWSPGVNQPQHF
.	.	TRBV5-1	TRBJ2-3	TGCGCCAGCAGCTTGAAAGGGGGGACAGATACGCAGTATTTT	CASSLKGGTDTQYF
.	TRBD2	TRBV7-9	TRBJ2-7	TGTGCCAGCAGCTCGGGGCGGGAGGCCGCCTACGAGCAGTACTTC	CASSSGREAAYEQYF
.	TRBD2	TRBV20-1	TRBJ2-7	TGCAGTGCCCAAGGGACTAGCGGGCTAATTGAGCAGTACTTC	CSAQGTSGLIEQYF
.	.	TRBV5-1	TRBJ1-1	TGCGCCAGCAGCTTGGACAAGCAAGTTATGAGGGCTTTCTTT	CASSLDKQVMRAFF
.	.	TRBV18	TRBJ1-2	TGTGCCAGCTCACCACAGGCGGGGGATGGCTACACCTTC	CASSPQAGDGYTF
.	.	TRBV4-1	TRBJ2-3	TGCGCCAGCAGCCCAAGGGACCTCTTACTCGGTACGCAGTATTTT	CASSPRDLLLGTQYF
.	.	TRBV6-2/TRBV6-3	TRBJ2-7	TGTGCCAGCAGCCGGTATCAAGTGCACGAGCAGTACTTC	CASSRYQVHEQYF
.	.	TRBV5-1	TRBJ2-6	TGCGCCAGCAGCCTCGCATCAGTCGGGAGAGGGCTGATCTACGGGGCCAACGTCCTGACTTTC	CASSLASVGRGLIYGANVLTF
.	TRBD2	TRBV5-1	TRBJ2-7	TGCGCCAGCAGCGTGTGGACTAGCGGGTCCTACGAGCAGTACTTC	CASSVWTSGSYEQYF
once	.	TRBV20-1	TRBJ2-5	TGCAGTGCTAGAGCACCGGGGGAGACCCAGTACTTC	CSARAPGETQYF
.	.	TRBV3-1	TRBJ2-2	TGTGCCAGCAGCCAGAATTACGGGCAGTCCACCGGGGAGCTGTTTTTT	CASSQNYGQSTGELFF
.	.	TRBV6-5	TRBJ1-5	TGTGCCAGCAGTACCGGGGCGAGGCCCCAGCATTTT	CASSTGARPQHF
.	.	TRBV12-5	TRBJ2-2	TGTGCTAGTGGTTCGGGGGCGGGGACCGGGGAGCTGTTTTTT	CASGSGAGTGELFF
.	TRBD2	TRBV4-1	TRBJ2-2	TGCGCCAGCAGCCAGAGACCGTCGGGACTAGCGAACACCGGGGAGCTGTTTTTT	CASSQRPSGLANTGELFF
.	.	TRBV5-6	TRBJ1-1	TGTGCCAGCAGGATGGCAGAGAACACTGAAGCTTTCTTT	CASRMAENTEAFF
.	TRBD2	TRBV2	TRBJ2-7	TGTGCCAGCAGCCCCGGGACTAGCAGAATCTACGAGCAGTACTTC	CASSPGTSRIYEQYF
.	TRBD1	TRBV19	TRBJ2-1	TGTGCCAGTAGTCCCGCGGACAGGAATGAGCAGTTCTTC	CASSPADRNEQFF
.	.	TRBV20-1	TRBJ2-7	TGCAGTGCTAGATTAACTACCGGGACGGCTAACTACGAGCAGTACTTC	CSARLTTGTANYEQYF
.	TRBD1	TRBV7-9	TRBJ1-4	TGTGCCAGCAGCGCCTCGCGGGACAGGGTAAAAGAAAAACTGTTTTTT	CASSASRDRVKEKLFF
.	.	TRBV6-5	TRBJ1-1	TGTGCCAGCAGTTACAGGACTGAAGCTTTCTTT	CASSYRTEAFF
.	.	TRBV3-1	TRBJ2-2	TGTGCCAGCAGCCGAGCCCCGAACACCGGGGAGCTGTTTTTT	CASSRAPNTGELFF
once	.	TRBV15	TRBJ1-2	TGTGCCACCAGCAGAGATGGGGGGTATTCTTCTGGCTACACCTTC	CATSRDGGYSSGYTF
.	.	TRBV29-1	TRBJ2-3	TGCAGCGTCGACCATCCGACGGACGGCCGCACAGATACGCAGTATTTT	CSVDHPTDGRTDTQYF
many	.	TRBV7-2	TRBJ1-2	TGTGCCAGCAGCTTCGTGTCCGGGCAGGAAACTGGCTACACCTTC	CASSFVSGQETGYTF
.	.	TRBV27	TRBJ1-2	TGTGCCAGCAGTTTAAACGGTGAAGGAGGGAGGGACTTTTATGGCTACACCTTC	CASSLNGEGGRDFYGYTF
.	TRBD1	TRBV7-2	TRBJ2-5	TGTGCCAGCAGCTTTACCAGGGGGCAGGAGACCCAGTACTTC	CASSFTRGQETQYF
once	.	TRBV25-1	TRBJ2-2	TGTGCCAGCAGTGATGGGGGGGCGGACACCGGGGAGCTGTTTTTT	CASSDGGADTGELFF
once	.	TRBV10-3	TRBJ1-1	TGTGCCATCAGTGATGTAGGAACTGAAGCTTTCTTT	CAISDVGTEAFF
.	.	TRBV5-6	TRBJ1-1	TGTGCCAGCAGCTTGGGGTTTGGTGGGGGTTTAGGCACTGAAGCTTTCTTT	CASSLGFGGGLGTEAFF
.	.	TRBV5-5	TRBJ2-1	TGTGCCAGCAGGGAGACAGGTTCATCATACAATGAGCAGTTCTTC	CASRETGSSYNEQFF
once	TRBD1	TRBV5-5	TRBJ1-2	TGTGCCAGCAGCCCCCGGGACAGTGGTTCGGGAGGCTACACCTTC	CASSPRDSGSGGYTF
.	TRBD1	TRBV10-2	TRBJ1-1	TGCGCCAGCAGTGGACAGGGGGGGAACACTGAAGCTTTCTTT	CASSGQGGNTEAFF
.	TRBD1	TRBV11-2	TRBJ2-2	TGTGCCAGCAGCTTAGGGGCCGGGACAGCCAACACCGGGGAGCTGTTTTTT	CASSLGAGTANTGELFF
.	TRBD2	TRBV20-1	TRBJ2-5	TGCAGTGCATGCGGGACTAGCGGGAAAGAGACCCAGTACTTC	CSACGTSGKETQYF
.	.	TRBV5-1	TRBJ2-4	TGCGCCAGCGGTATGAAGAGCGGAAAGCTAGCCAAAAACATTCAGTACTTC	CASGMKSGKLAKNIQYF
.	.	TRBV9	TRBJ1-5	TGTGCCAGCAGCGTAGACGGGAACATTGCTCAGCCCCAGCATTTT	CASSVDGNIAQPQHF
.	TRBD1	TRBV11-2	TRBJ2-7	TGTGCCAGCAGCTTGGACAGGAAGTCCTACGAGCAGTACTTC	CASSLDRKSYEQYF
.	.	TRBV7-9	TRBJ1-4	TGTGCCAGCAGCCCACAGGGCCAAGCAACTAATGAAAAACTGTTTTTT	CASSPQGQATNEKLFF
.	.	TRBV7-2	TRBJ2-7	TGTGCCAGCAGCGTCCAGGGAGGACCCTACGAGCAGTACTTC	CASSVQGGPYEQYF
once	.	TRBV27	TRBJ2-2	TGTGCCAGCAGCCCCAGATCGGCCGGGGAGCTGTTTTTT	CASSPRSAGELFF
.	.	TRBV5-1	TRBJ1-1	TGCGCCAGCAGCCCTAAATCTCTTACCGGGACTCCAGACACTGAAGCTTTCTTT	CASSPKSLTGTPDTEAFF
.	TRBD1	TRBV12-3/TRBV12-4	TRBJ1-2	TGTGCCAGCAGGGGGACAGGGTGGGACTACACCTTC	CASRGTGWDYTF
.	TRBD1	TRBV5-1	TRBJ2-1	TGCGCCAGCAGCCAAGGACAGGGGGCGATAAGTGAGCAGTTCTTC	CASSQGQGAISEQFF
.	TRBD2	TRBV6-1	TRBJ2-3	TGTGCCAGCAGTGAGTTCGACAGACTAGCGGGAGGAGAGTATTTT	CASSEFDRLAGGEYF